This T cell receptor (beta chain) was identified during a study of early T cells in non-severe SARS-CoV-2 infection. Researchers tagged individual cDNA molecules with unique molecular identifiers. MiXCR was run by TCRdb on the 5' RACE reads, yielding one entry per CDR3 protein. The sample includes 50,000 to 60,000 distinct CDR3 sequences, around 8.5% seen only once; the top ten take less than 25%. The receptor was isolated from an adult who was a healthcare worker with PCR-confirmed SARS-CoV-2 infection or an uninfected control (not recorded which). Sequenced: whole blood.

CDR3 bases: TGTGCCAGCAGCTTAACGACGGACTATGGCTACACCTTC. Translating gives CASSLTTDYGYTF. The chain employs TRBV7-9 and TRBJ1-2; D not certain. The CDR3 loop spans 13 amino acids. V was shortened by 2 bases and J by 3 bases, with 7 bases between the two germline ends. Per the germline V gene, CDR1 is SEHNR and CDR2 is FQNEAQ (reference sequence).